The following is a T cell receptor beta chain sequence with its context. What it recognizes is unknown. Genomic DNA, serving as template, underwent TCR beta VDJ and CDR3 profiling. Each CDR3 protein is one row after TCRdb ran MiXCR on the reads. The data hold about 98,000 distinct CDR3 sequences, with less than 75% observed a single time. This record belongs to a study of CD8+CD57+ T cells in acquired aplastic anemia. About the study: Recorded DNA amounts for sorted CD4+ and CD8+ cells had an average of approximately 3 ug. Study conclusions and caveats: There were over 25 CD8+ CDR3 sequences that occurred in both patients and controls. Patients were compared with controls for CD8+ Simpson's diversity, and no significant difference emerged.

This CDR3 region has 12 residues. V lost 7 bases and J lost 0, with 9 bases in between. The germline CDR1 and CDR2 sequences are DFQATT and SNEGSKA (reference sequence). Patients sequenced had flow cytometry evidence of CD8+CD57+ cell expansion. Patients, without exception, had severe acquired aplastic anemia. Input material: sorted CD4+, CD8+, or CD8+CD57+ T cells (not recorded which) from PBMCs. V gene TRBV20-1 combines with J gene TRBJ1-2; D call uncertain. The receptor was isolated from a human donor with aplastic anemia. The CDR3 is CSVQLANYGYTF. CDR3 coding DNA: TGCAGTGTGCAGCTGGCTAACTATGGCTACACCTTC.